The subject of this entry is one TCR beta chain. Per germline, CDR1 MNHEY and CDR2 SMNVEV (reference sequence). The CDR3 is 17 residues long. V was pared by 6 bases and J by 3 bases, with 15 bases of the junction left unmatched. Profiling relied on immunoSEQ multiplex PCR, and the TCRdb table lists in-frame clones only, not all of them. Of about 1.5 million clones listed, around 98% are singletons. This sample was taken from a study of shared clonotypes between healthy human individuals. The sample taken for sequencing was naive CD4+ T cells sorted from blood. As to subset: CD45RA+ positively selected. This receptor was identified in a man aged 25 to 45 in good health. V gene TRBV27 combines with J gene TRBJ2-7, with 9 bases matching TRBD2. DNA of the CDR3: TGTGCCAGCAGGCGATGGACTAGCGCGAACCACAGCTACGAGCAGTACTTC. It specifies CASRRWTSANHSYEQYF.